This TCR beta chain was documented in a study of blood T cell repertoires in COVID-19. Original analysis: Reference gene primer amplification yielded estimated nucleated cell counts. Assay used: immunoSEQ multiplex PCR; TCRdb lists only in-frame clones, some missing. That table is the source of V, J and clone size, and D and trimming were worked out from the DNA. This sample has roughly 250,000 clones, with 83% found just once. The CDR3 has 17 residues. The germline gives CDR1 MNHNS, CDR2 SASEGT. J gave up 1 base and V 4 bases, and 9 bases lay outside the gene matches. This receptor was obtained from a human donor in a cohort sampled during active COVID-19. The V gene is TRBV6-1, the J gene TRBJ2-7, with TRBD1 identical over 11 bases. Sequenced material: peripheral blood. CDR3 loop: CASSGLGQGAQSYEQYF. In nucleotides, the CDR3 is TGTGCCAGCAGTGGACTTGGACAGGGGGCGCAATCCTACGAGCAGTACTTC.